This entry describes one T cell receptor (beta chain). Its antigen is undetermined. The entry originates in a study of cytomegalovirus exposure and HLA in healthy donors. Amplification used 60 Vbeta primers and 13 Jbeta primers. Assay used: immunoSEQ multiplex PCR; TCRdb lists only in-frame clones, some missing. The sample consists of approximately 200,000 clones, less than 85% of them appearing once. CDR1 is MGHDK and CDR2 is SYGVNS in the germline V gene. This CDR3 region has 14 residues. Trimming took 4 bases from V and 13 from J, leaving 19 bases between them. Everyone who donated was a healthy bone marrow donor. Overall study results and limits: Versus the roughly 670-donor mean, an Asian-associated ancestry cluster reportedly showed fewer N-insertions in a later analysis. Earlier findings revealed that most TCR beta V segments proved productive either about 87% or about 30% of the time.

The chain joins TRBV25-1 to TRBJ1-4; D perhaps matches TRBD1 (5 bases). Sequenced material: PBMCs. The sequence was collected from a girl aged 5-17 years in good health and CMV-seropositive. DNA of the CDR3: TGTGCCAGCAGTGCGCAGGCCGGAGGGGAAGGACTGTTTTTT. Protein: CASSAQAGGEGLFF. Supplemented by reference TRBV25-1 and TRBJ1-4, the full variable domain reads EADIYQTPRYLVIGTGKKITLECSQTMGHDKMYWYQQDPGMELHLIHYSYGVNSTEKGDLSSESTVSRIRTEHFPLTLESARPSHTSQYLCASSAQAGGEGLFFGSGTQLSVL.